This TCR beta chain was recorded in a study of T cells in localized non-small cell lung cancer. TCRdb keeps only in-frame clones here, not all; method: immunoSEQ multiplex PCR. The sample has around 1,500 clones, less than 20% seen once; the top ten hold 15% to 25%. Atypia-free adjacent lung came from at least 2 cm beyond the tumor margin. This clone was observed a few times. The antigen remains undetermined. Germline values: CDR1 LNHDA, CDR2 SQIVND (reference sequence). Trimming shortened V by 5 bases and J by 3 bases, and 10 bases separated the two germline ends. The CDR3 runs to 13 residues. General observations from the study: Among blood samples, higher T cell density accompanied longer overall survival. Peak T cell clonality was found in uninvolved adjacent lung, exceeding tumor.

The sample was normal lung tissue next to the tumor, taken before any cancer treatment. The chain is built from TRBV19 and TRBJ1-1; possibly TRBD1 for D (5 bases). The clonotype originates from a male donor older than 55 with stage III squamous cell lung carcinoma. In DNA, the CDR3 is TGTGCCAGTAGTGCCCGCAGGGACACTGAAGCTTTCTTT. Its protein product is CASSARRDTEAFF.